The 10 T cell receptor beta chains presented below share a single source sample, sequenced in a study of blood T cell repertoires in COVID-19. Generated by immunoSEQ multiplex PCR, the TCRdb table keeps only in-frame clones and is missing some. The table records a few hundred thousand clones, over 60% of them present only once. Material for sequencing was peripheral blood. Receptors were obtained from a woman aged 70-85 years with acute or convalescent COVID-19.

The chain combines TRBV2 with TRBJ2-3; a possible D gene is TRBD2 (5 bases). Per germline, CDR1 SNHLY and CDR2 FYNNEI. Trimming left V 10 bases short and J 2 bases short, with 13 bases between. The CDR3 spans 13 residues. The CDR3 DNA sequence: TGTGCCACCCAACGGGATAACACAGATACGCAGTATTTT. This codes for CATQRDNTDTQYF.

V and J are TRBV10-2 and TRBJ2-3; no reliable D call. The germline gives CDR1 WSHSY, CDR2 SAAADI. CDR3 length equals 16 residues. Deletions cut 6 bases from V and 2 bases from J, with 18 bases between. CDR3 sequence reads: CASSPTDSSPTDTQYF. The CDR3 nucleotides are TGCGCCAGCAGCCCGACCGACTCCTCTCCCACAGATACGCAGTATTTT.

The J gene is TRBJ1-1, the V gene TRBV12-3 or TRBV12-4; D is ambiguous. There are 12 residues in the CDR3. Trimming shortened V by 7 bases and J by 5 bases, and 11 bases separated the two germline ends. Written as DNA, the CDR3 is TGTGCCAGCAACTACGGTGGGACTGAAGCTTTCTTT. Translated, it gives CASNYGGTEAFF.

V is TRBV5-1 and J is TRBJ2-1; maybe TRBD2 (5 bases). V gave up 2 bases and J gave up 1 base, with 13 bases separating them. Germline V gene data show CDR1 as SGHRS and CDR2 as YFSETQ. This CDR3 comprises 16 residues. CDR3 residues: CASSLYIARSYNEQFF. The CDR3 DNA is TGCGCCAGCAGCTTATATATAGCGAGGTCCTACAATGAGCAGTTCTTC.

This clone was observed a few times. The V call is TRBV24-1, the J call TRBJ2-5; 11 bases agree with TRBD2. This CDR3 contains 16 residues. Germline V lookup: CDR1 KGHDR, CDR2 SFDVKD. The V segment lost 3 bases and the J segment 2 bases; nucleotides outside the gene matches: 4. The CDR3 DNA is TGTGCCACCAGTGATACACTAGCGGGGGCACAAGAGACCCAGTACTTC. Its protein product is CATSDTLAGAQETQYF.

V usage is TRBV5-8 and J usage is TRBJ2-3; unclear D gene. V dropped 6 bases and J dropped 0 bases, with 8 bases sitting between them. The CDR3 is 13 residues long. The V gene's germline CDR1 is SGHTS and CDR2 YDEGEE. The CDR3, as DNA: TGTGCCAGCATCCCACGGAGCACAGATACGCAGTATTTT. Protein sequence: CASIPRSTDTQYF.

V is TRBV19 and J is TRBJ2-6, with 9 bases fitting TRBD1. The CDR3 totals 18 residues. Germline V gene sequence: CDR1 LNHDA, CDR2 SQIVND (reference sequence). V gave up 2 bases and J gave up 2 bases; unmatched junction bases: 7. The DNA for the CDR3 is TGTGCCAGTAGTATACGAGGACAGGGGAACCCTGGGGCCAACGTCCTGACTTTC. The encoded protein is CASSIRGQGNPGANVLTF.

This chain links TRBV6-5 with TRBJ1-2, with D tentatively TRBD1 (5 bases). V lost 4 bases, J lost 8 bases, and 14 bases lay in between. This CDR3 is built from 13 residues. The germline gives CDR1 MNHEY, CDR2 SVGAGI. The CDR3 DNA reads as TGTGCCAGCAGTTGGGCAGGGACTGAGGGCTACACCTTC. It is translated as CASSWAGTEGYTF.

V is TRBV9 and J is TRBJ1-5; D unresolved. Trimming shortened V by 0 bases and J by 6 bases, and 16 bases separated the two germline ends. Germline CDR1 reads SGDLS; CDR2 reads YYNGEE. The CDR3 is 16 amino acids. The CDR3 DNA reads TGTGCCAGCAGCGTAGGTGAGGGTTTTAATACTCAGCCCCAGCATTTT. Its translation is CASSVGEGFNTQPQHF.

V gene TRBV6-2 or TRBV6-3 combines with J gene TRBJ2-5; TRBD2 aligns across 8 bases. The CDR3 covers 14 residues. V shed 5 bases, J shed 5 bases, and the junction held 7 bases outside the gene matches. CDR1 is MNHEY, CDR2 SVGEGT, per germline. The CDR3 loop reads CASSDGGDGETQYF. The DNA of the CDR3 is TGTGCCAGCAGTGACGGGGGGGACGGGGAGACCCAGTACTTC.